A single sample is the source of the 32 T cell receptor beta chains below, sequenced in a study of T-cell reconstitution after alpha-beta-depleted transplantation in children. Unique molecular identifiers were used to barcode this TCRbeta library. TCRdb re-derived calls from the PCR reads in MiXCR, one entry per CDR3 protein. The sample has approximately 420,000 distinct CDR3 sequences, 11% seen once. This specimen was PBMCs from the stem cell graft donor, taken from the stem cell graft. The source is a human donor who donated a stem cell graft to a child with acute myeloid leukemia.

This clonotype has only a few counts. This chain connects TRBV25-1 to TRBJ2-7; TRBD2 matches at 8 bases. CDR1 and CDR2 (germline): MGHDK, SYGVNS. The CDR3 has 17 residues. The V and J ends lost 3 bases and 1 base, in that order; junction bases with no gene match: 11. The CDR3 bases are TGTGCCAGCAGTGACCCAACAGAGCGGGAGCGGTCCTACGAGCAGTACTTC. This encodes CASSDPTERERSYEQYF.

This clonotype was recorded a few times. The CDR3 sequence: CAWSVEQKGTEAFF. The DNA of the CDR3 is TGTGCCTGGAGTGTCGAACAGAAGGGCACTGAAGCTTTCTTT. The chain carries TRBV30 and TRBJ1-1; D is undetermined. Trimming took off 0 bases at V and 4 bases at J, with 12 bases between the two ends. Germline-derived CDR1 and CDR2 are GTSNPN and SVGIG (reference sequence). CDR3 size: 14 residues.

This clonotype was counted at least ten times. The rearrangement uses TRBV20-1 and TRBJ1-5, with 9 bases lining up with TRBD1. Trimming took 6 bases from V and 4 from J; bases not matched to a gene: 4. Germline CDR1 is DFQATT and CDR2 is SNEGSKA (reference sequence). This CDR3 has 13 residues. The CDR3, as DNA: TGCAGTGCCCTTGGGACAGGGAATCAGCCCCAGCATTTT. Translating gives CSALGTGNQPQHF.

In this sample, this clonotype turned up many times. The chain uses TRBV20-1 and TRBJ1-2, with D hard to call. Germline lookup yields CDR1 DFQATT and CDR2 SNEGSKA (reference sequence). The CDR3 runs 12 residues. Deletions cut 4 bases from V and 3 bases from J, with 9 bases between. The CDR3 region has the DNA TGCAGTGCTACCGGGAGCTACTATGGCTACACCTTC. This encodes CSATGSYYGYTF.

Worth noting for this clonotype: Since a much larger clone is just one base distant, this may be a read error. V and J are TRBV29-1 and TRBJ1-1, with a weak D call TRBD1 (6 bases). The germline gives CDR1 SQVTM, CDR2 ANQGSEA. The CDR3 runs to 13 residues. CDR3 residues: CSVVRQGNSEAFF. CDR3 DNA: TGCAGCGTTGTACGTCAGGGGAACAGTGAAGCTTTCTTT.

This sequence joins TRBV6-4 and TRBJ2-7; 12 nucleotides match TRBD2. Trimming removed 4 bases from V and 5 bases from J; junction bases left unmatched: 6. Germline CDR1 MRHNA, CDR2 SNTAGT. The CDR3 consists of 15 residues. The CDR3 loop is CASSVVASGRDEQYF. CDR3 bases: TGTGCCAGCAGTGTCGTGGCTAGCGGGAGGGACGAGCAGTACTTC.

The table lists this clonotype with a few counts. The CDR3: CASREGATSYNEQFF. The CDR3 DNA is TGCGCCAGCAGGGAGGGTGCCACCTCCTACAATGAGCAGTTCTTC. The J gene is TRBJ2-1, the V gene TRBV10-2; D possibly corresponds to TRBD2 (6 bases). Germline V gene lookup returns CDR1 WSHSY and CDR2 SAAADI. This CDR3 has 15 amino acids. Trimming pared 6 bases from V and 0 bases from J, leaving 12 bases between.

The table lists this clonotype with a few counts. The genes are TRBV5-1 and TRBJ2-1; possible D gene TRBD1, 6 bases. V was pared by 0 bases and J by 0 bases, with 13 bases between. CDR1 and CDR2 (germline): SGHRS, YFSETQ. This CDR3 comprises 17 residues. CDR3: CASSLGGTGSSYNEQFF. Here the CDR3 DNA reads TGCGCCAGCAGCTTGGGGGGAACAGGGTCCTCCTACAATGAGCAGTTCTTC. Filled out from reference TRBV5-1 and TRBJ2-1, the complete variable domain reads KAGVTQTPRYLIKTRGQQVTLSCSPISGHRSVSWYQQTPGQGLQFLFEYFSETQRNKGNFPGRFSGRQFSNSRSEMNVSTLELGDSALYLCASSLGGTGSSYNEQFFGPGTRLTVL.

This clonotype was found a few times. V is TRBV7-9 and J is TRBJ2-7; D call uncertain. The germline gives CDR1 SEHNR, CDR2 FQNEAQ (reference sequence). Trimming shortened V by 2 bases and J by 6 bases, and 11 bases separated the two germline ends. The CDR3 totals 13 residues. CDR3 nucleotides: TGTGCCAGCAGCTTAAGTCCCCTCGCCGAGCAGTACTTC. It is translated as CASSLSPLAEQYF.

In its sample, this clonotype was seen a few times. The chain recombines TRBV7-3 with TRBJ2-5; 8 nucleotides match TRBD2. The CDR3 runs 14 residues. Germline CDR1 is SGHTA and CDR2 is FQGTGA. Trimming removed 5 bases from V and 4 bases from J; junction bases left unmatched: 6. CDR3 sequence: CASSPGRDGETQYF. The CDR3 bases are TGTGCCAGCAGCCCCGGGAGGGATGGAGAGACCCAGTACTTC.

V usage is TRBV27 and J usage is TRBJ2-2; D is unclear. Between the trimmed V and J ends, which lost 3 bases and 0 bases, there was a span of 14 bases. Germline V gene data show CDR1 as MNHEY and CDR2 as SMNVEV (reference sequence). CDR3 size: 17 residues. Here the CDR3 reads CASSFRGLLTNTGELFF. The CDR3 bases are TGTGCCAGCAGTTTTCGCGGTCTCTTAACGAACACCGGGGAGCTGTTTTTT.

This clonotype was recorded a few times. This sequence joins TRBV20-1 and TRBJ2-7; TRBD2 agrees at 8 bases. CDR1 and CDR2 from the germline V gene are DFQATT and SNEGSKA (reference sequence). The V and J ends lost 3 bases and 7 bases, in that order; junction bases with no gene match: 20. The CDR3 loop spans 17 amino acids. The CDR3 DNA is TGCAGTGCTAGTCCTTGGGGAGTAGCGGGGCCACTCGGGGAGCAGTACGTC. This sequence encodes CSASPWGVAGPLGEQYV.

This clonotype has more than one count but fewer than ten. The rearrangement uses TRBV6-1 and TRBJ1-6; tentatively, D is TRBD1 (5 bases). Germline values: CDR1 MNHNS, CDR2 SASEGT. This CDR3 spans 15 amino acids. Trimming removed 7 bases at V and 9 bases at J, with 19 bases between. The CDR3 DNA reads TGTGCCAGCACCAGTCTTGGGGGGAAGAGTTCACCCCTCCACTTT. It codes for CASTSLGGKSSPLHF.

This clonotype appeared a few times. The chain links TRBV12-3 or TRBV12-4 to TRBJ1-5; D not resolved. This CDR3 is 13 amino acids long. V dropped 3 bases and J dropped 5 bases, with 8 bases sitting between them. For the CDR3, the DNA is TGTGCCAGCAGTTTCCGGCAGGATCAGCCCCAGCATTTT. Encoded protein: CASSFRQDQPQHF.

This clonotype was observed many times. This chain connects TRBV10-2 to TRBJ2-1, with unresolved D. The CDR3 consists of 12 residues. The V end was cut by 5 bases, the J end by 6 bases, with 8 bases between. From germline, CDR1 is WSHSY and CDR2 SAAADI. CDR3 in amino acids: CASSSSLNEQFF. Written as DNA, the CDR3 is TGCGCCAGCAGTAGTTCCCTCAATGAGCAGTTCTTC.

This clonotype has only a few counts. The chain joins TRBV2 to TRBJ2-5, with D possibly matching TRBD2 (6 bases). V gave up 1 base and J gave up 6 bases, with 15 bases separating them. Germline V gives CDR1 SNHLY, CDR2 FYNNEI. The CDR3 is 15 residues long. CDR3 in DNA: TGTGCCAGCAGTGAAGAGTTGGCTGGCGGGAAGACCCAGTACTTC. As protein: CASSEELAGGKTQYF.

This clonotype was recorded at least ten times. CDR3 DNA sequence: TGTGCCAGCTCACCTCCAGGACAGGCAGGGACCCTCCACTTT. Protein: CASSPPGQAGTLHF. The V call is TRBV18, the J call TRBJ1-6; TRBD1 matches at 7 bases. CDR3 length equals 14 residues. The V gene end was trimmed by 3 bases and the J gene end by 14 bases; junction bases not matched to a gene: 10. Germline V gene lookup returns CDR1 KGHSH and CDR2 LQKENI.

The V call is TRBV14, the J call TRBJ2-1; weak D call: TRBD2 (5 bases). Trimming cost V 1 base and J 0 bases, with 10 bases left between them. There are 16 residues in the CDR3. Germline-derived CDR1 and CDR2 are SGHDN and FVKESK. The CDR3 spells CASSQGFRDSYNEQFF. CDR3 nucleotide sequence: TGTGCCAGCAGCCAAGGTTTCCGGGACTCCTACAATGAGCAGTTCTTC.

Regarding this clonotype: A junction boundary mismatches the germline segment, possibly from a read error. The chain uses TRBV5-1 and TRBJ2-5, with 9 bases matching TRBD2. This CDR3 has 15 residues. The germline V gene has CDR1 SGHRS and CDR2 YFSETQ. The CDR3, as DNA: TGCGCCAGCAGCTTTGGACTAGCGCTCCAAGAGACCCATTACTTC. This encodes CASSFGLALQETHYF.

This clonotype was counted a few times. V and J are TRBV7-2 and TRBJ2-4; D unresolved. V was trimmed by 5 bases and J by 4 bases, leaving 15 bases between them. Looked up from germline, CDR1 is SGHTA and CDR2 is FQGNSA. The CDR3 covers 15 residues. CDR3 in DNA: TGTGCCAGCAGCAAATTTGCGGATTTAAAAAACATTCAGTACTTC. Translated: CASSKFADLKNIQYF.

This clonotype showed up just a few times. The rearrangement joins TRBV5-6 to TRBJ2-4, with D tentatively TRBD1 (6 bases). The CDR3 runs to 15 residues. CDR1 and CDR2 (germline): SGHDT, YYEEEE. V was clipped by 2 bases and J by 6 bases, with 15 bases between them. In DNA form, the CDR3 reads TGTGCCAGCAGCTTTATATGGGGGCGGCCAAACATTCAGTACTTC. This encodes CASSFIWGRPNIQYF.

V gene TRBV29-1 combines with J gene TRBJ1-5; D might be TRBD1 (6 bases). Germline V lookup: CDR1 SQVTM, CDR2 ANQGSEA. Trimming took off 4 bases at V and 4 bases at J, with 11 bases between the two ends. There are 13 residues in the CDR3. This CDR3 reads CSVGEQGNQPQHF. CDR3 in DNA: TGCAGCGTTGGGGAACAGGGAAATCAGCCCCAGCATTTT.

This clonotype was observed a handful of times. The chain carries TRBV6-5 and TRBJ2-3; D ambiguous. Trimming removed 2 bases at V and 7 bases at J, with 10 bases between. Per germline, CDR1 MNHEY and CDR2 SVGAGI. This CDR3 contains 13 residues. CDR3 loop: CASSYPDSNTQYF. CDR3 DNA: TGTGCCAGCAGTTACCCAGATAGTAATACGCAGTATTTT.

In regard to this clonotype: A much bigger clone sits one base away, suggesting this may be a read error. V usage is TRBV20-1 and J usage is TRBJ1-5; TRBD1 might be the D (5 bases). This CDR3 comprises 14 residues. The V gene's germline CDR1 is DFQATT and CDR2 SNEGSKA (reference sequence). CDR3 sequence (DNA): TGCTGTGCTAGAGACGGGACGTACAATCAGCCCCAGCATTTT. Translated: CCARDGTYNQPQHF.

The chain is built from TRBV6-2 or TRBV6-3 and TRBJ2-4, with TRBD2 identical over 9 bases. Germline loops: CDR1 MNHEY, CDR2 SVGEGT. V dropped 6 bases and J dropped 1; count of bases not matched to a gene: 4. CDR3 size: 15 residues. CDR3 in DNA: TGTGCCAGCAGAGAAAGCGGGGGGGCCAAAAACATTCAGTACTTC. It codes for CASRESGGAKNIQYF.

Only a few counts were recorded for this clonotype. This rearrangement joins TRBV19 to TRBJ2-1, with TRBD1 matching 8 bases. V lost 6 bases to trimming and J lost 2 bases; unmatched junction nucleotides: 3. CDR3 size: 14 residues. CDR1 LNHDA and CDR2 SQIVND come from the germline V gene (reference sequence). CDR3 DNA sequence: TGTGCCAGTAGCAACAGGGGGGCCTACAATGAGCAGTTCTTC. Protein product: CASSNRGAYNEQFF.

This clonotype was counted only a few times. J is TRBJ2-7 and V is TRBV20-1; D gene ambiguous. From germline, CDR1 is DFQATT and CDR2 SNEGSKA (reference sequence). Trimming cost V 1 base and J 3 bases, with 13 bases left between them. The CDR3 is 14 residues long. The CDR3 here is CSARAIDSDYEQYV. CDR3 sequence (DNA): TGCAGTGCTAGAGCGATTGACTCAGACTACGAGCAGTACGTC.

This clonotype showed up just a few times. This chain joins TRBV20-1 and TRBJ1-5; possibly TRBD1 for D (6 bases). The CDR3 loop spans 15 amino acids. V was trimmed by 4 bases and J by 5 bases, leaving 18 bases between them. Germline V lookup: CDR1 DFQATT, CDR2 SNEGSKA (reference sequence). CDR3 sequence reads: CSATRQQGGYQPQHF. As DNA, the CDR3 is TGCAGTGCTACCCGTCAACAGGGAGGGTATCAGCCCCAGCATTTT.

CDR3 protein: CASSLREVIANTGELFF. The CDR3 nucleotides read TGTGCCAGCAGCTTGAGGGAAGTGATAGCGAACACCGGGGAGCTGTTTTTT. The chain links TRBV5-6 to TRBJ2-2; D is undetermined. Germline-derived CDR1 and CDR2 are SGHDT and YYEEEE. The CDR3 sequence is 17 residues long. V lost 1 base, J lost 0 bases, and 13 bases lay in between.

This clonotype was counted at least ten times. The J gene is TRBJ1-1, the V gene TRBV7-2; 7 bases agree with TRBD1. The ends lost 5 bases at V and 10 bases at J; junction bases unmatched: 7. From germline, CDR1 is SGHTA and CDR2 FQGNSA. The CDR3 covers 12 residues. As DNA, the CDR3 is TGTGCCAGCAGCCTCGACAGGGCTGGAGCTTTCTTT. Protein: CASSLDRAGAFF.

J is TRBJ2-6 and V is TRBV19; D remains ambiguous. The germline V gene encodes CDR1 LNHDA and CDR2 SQIVND (reference sequence). Trimming shortened V by 7 bases and J by 4 bases, and 11 bases separated the two germline ends. The CDR3 extends over 14 amino acids. This CDR3 reads CASTVGSGANVLTF. CDR3 coding DNA: TGTGCCAGTACGGTCGGGTCCGGGGCCAACGTCCTGACTTTC.

This clonotype was recorded many times. This CDR3 reads CSAPSATNEKLFF. CDR3 DNA sequence: TGCAGTGCGCCTAGCGCAACTAATGAAAAACTGTTTTTT. This chain joins TRBV20-1 and TRBJ1-4; no clear D. CDR3 length equals 13 residues. CDR1 and CDR2 from the germline V gene are DFQATT and SNEGSKA (reference sequence). Trimming cost V 6 bases and J 0 bases, with 8 bases left between them.